The 9 T cell receptor beta chains presented below share a single source sample, sequenced in a study of blood T cells in healthy people across ages. It was with a sample-barcoded 5' primer and a J-beta primer mix that a second PCR of roughly 6 to 12 cycles was run. TCRdb called the 5' RACE reads again in MiXCR, with one record for every CDR3 protein. The data hold about 1.6 million distinct CDR3 sequences, with about 31% observed a single time. Sequenced: blood. Every receptor here comes from a woman younger than 45 in good health.

CDR3 residues: CASRPSGSANEQFF. The CDR3 region has the DNA TGTGCCAGCAGACCTAGCGGGTCGGCGAATGAGCAGTTCTTC. The V and J genes are TRBV6-2 or TRBV6-3 and TRBJ2-1, with 8 bases matching TRBD2. The germline V gene encodes CDR1 MNHEY and CDR2 SVGEGT. The CDR3 has 14 residues. V was pared by 6 bases and J by 7 bases, with 8 bases of the junction left unmatched.

This clonotype was found many times. This chain joins TRBV29-1 and TRBJ2-7; the match to TRBD1 covers 7 bases. Germline CDR1 is SQVTM and CDR2 is ANQGSEA. The CDR3 is 12 amino acids. Unmatched junction bases numbered 2, after V lost 4 bases and J lost 2 bases. The CDR3 DNA sequence: TGCAGCGTTGGGCAGGGGGCCTACGAGCAGTACTTC. Amino acid sequence: CSVGQGAYEQYF.

This clonotype has only a few counts. V usage is TRBV5-1 and J usage is TRBJ2-5; perhaps TRBD1 as D (6 bases). The CDR3 runs to 14 residues. V shed 1 base and J shed 7 bases, with 14 bases lying between them. Germline V gene sequence: CDR1 SGHRS, CDR2 YFSETQ. This CDR3 reads CASSLQAGDGTQYF. In DNA, the CDR3 is TGCGCCAGCAGCTTGCAAGCAGGGGACGGGACCCAGTACTTC.

This clonotype was observed once. The chain links TRBV4-1 to TRBJ1-2; D not resolved. The ends were cut back, 1 base at V and 4 bases at J, with 13 bases in the middle. From germline, CDR1 is MGHRA and CDR2 YSYEKL. The CDR3 runs 15 residues. The CDR3 is CASSQGLVGSYGYTF. CDR3 nucleotides: TGCGCCAGCAGCCAAGGGTTAGTCGGCTCCTATGGCTACACCTTC.

Notes on this clonotype: At one end the junction does not follow the germline gene, possibly because of a read error. This chain uses TRBV6-5 with TRBJ1-5, with a tentative D call TRBD1 (6 bases). The CDR3 consists of 13 residues. Germline CDR1 reads MNHEY; CDR2 reads SVGAGI. CDR3 protein: CASSRGKGQPRHF. The CDR3 coding sequence is TGTGCCAGCAGTAGGGGGAAAGGGCAGCCCCGGCATTTT.

This clonotype was seen at least ten times. The chain employs TRBV6-5 and TRBJ2-7; weak D call: TRBD2 (6 bases). CDR3 length equals 14 residues. The V gene lost 2 bases and the J gene lost 3 bases, with 11 bases spanning the gap. Germline CDR1 MNHEY, CDR2 SVGAGI. The CDR3 DNA sequence: TGTGCCAGCAGTTACCGCGACGGGAGCTACGAGCAGTACTTC. This sequence encodes CASSYRDGSYEQYF.

This clonotype came up many times. The rearrangement joins TRBV4-1 to TRBJ2-6; no reliable D call. Trimming took off 1 base at V and 0 bases at J, with 10 bases between the two ends. This CDR3 has 17 amino acids. Germline loops: CDR1 MGHRA, CDR2 YSYEKL. The CDR3 loop reads CASSQGVRSSGANVLTF. Here the CDR3 DNA reads TGCGCCAGCAGCCAAGGAGTCCGGTCCTCTGGGGCCAACGTCCTGACTTTC.

This clonotype was picked up a small number of times. The rearrangement links TRBV4-1 to TRBJ2-1; 12 bases agree with TRBD2. The V and J ends lost 0 bases and 5 bases, in that order; junction bases with no gene match: 5. Germline V gives CDR1 MGHRA, CDR2 YSYEKL. The CDR3 is 17 residues long. The CDR3 nucleotides read TGCGCCAGCAGCCAAGATATACGGACTAGCGGGAACAATGAGCAGTTCTTC. Translating it yields CASSQDIRTSGNNEQFF.

This clonotype was counted a few times. The chain links TRBV5-4 to TRBJ2-1, with D possibly TRBD2 on 7 matching bases. Trimming stripped 0 bases from V and 3 bases from J, with 16 bases between. The CDR3 runs to 17 residues. From germline, CDR1 is SGHNT and CDR2 YYREEE (reference sequence). CDR3 DNA sequence: TGTGCCAGCAGCTTGGCACCGAGGGGGGGCCACTACAATGAGCAGTTCTTC. As protein: CASSLAPRGGHYNEQFF.